This entry is about one T cell receptor (beta chain). The data stem from a study of long-term antiretroviral therapy in people with HIV. Inclusion required at least two post-ART and at least one pre-ART PBMC samples. Treatment for every participant with HIV took place in the United States. Survey-level immunoSEQ v3.0 assays were run. Using immunoSEQ multiplex PCR, the repertoire was profiled, and TCRdb retains in-frame clones only, with some absent. The profile shows 30,000 or so clones, under 85% of them singletons. The input for sequencing was unsorted PBMCs, taken 3 years after starting antiretroviral therapy. The receptor comes from a man aged 45 to 65 with HIV.

Written as DNA, the CDR3 is TGTGCCAGCAGTTTTGGGGGAGGACTCTACGAGCAGTACTTC. Its protein is CASSFGGGLYEQYF. The chain couples TRBV28 to TRBJ2-7; tentative D call: TRBD2 (6 bases). V gave up 3 bases and J gave up 3 bases, with 12 bases separating them. CDR3 size: 14 residues. CDR1 and CDR2 from the germline V gene are MDHEN and SYDVKM.